The clone carrying this T cell receptor (beta chain) was counted a single time. Its antigen is not identified. This CDR3 spans 16 amino acids. CDR1 and CDR2 from the germline V gene are SGHRS and YFSETQ. Losses at the gene ends were 4 bases for V and 6 bases for J; bases not matched to a gene: 11. The record originates from a study of OX40 agonist ivuxolimab in advanced cancers. General observations from the study: The study found that CD8+ T cells averaged more expanded clones than CD4+.

The method was immunoSEQ multiplex PCR; TCRdb's version includes in-frame clones alone and lacks a portion of them. Seen here are more than 70,000 clones, 81% observed once, and the top ten hold around 5%. The source of this sequence is an adult with an advanced solid tumor such as melanoma, head and neck, liver or kidney cancer. The starting material was CD4+ or CD8+ T cells sorted from blood, obtained in a trial of the OX40 agonist ivuxolimab. The genes are TRBV5-1 and TRBJ2-2, with 8 bases matching TRBD2. CDR3 sequence: CASSPLGLVIAGELFF. Written as DNA, the CDR3 is TGCGCCAGCAGCCCCCTGGGACTAGTAATCGCCGGGGAGCTGTTTTTT. The full variable domain, its missing parts supplied by reference TRBV5-1 and TRBJ2-2, is KAGVTQTPRYLIKTRGQQVTLSCSPISGHRSVSWYQQTPGQGLQFLFEYFSETQRNKGNFPGRFSGRQFSNSRSEMNVSTLELGDSALYLCASSPLGLVIAGELFFGEGSRLTVL.